The rows below give T cell receptor beta chains drawn from one sample of a study of CD8+ T cells in alopecia areata. Assay used: immunoSEQ multiplex PCR; TCRdb lists only in-frame clones, some missing. The sample has a few hundred thousand clones; 60% are singletons. Specimen: CD4+ T cells sorted from blood, collected around week 54, from a patient treated with tofacitinib. The source is a human donor with alopecia areata. Each CDR3 is given with its conserved first and last residue. Fields, in order: D gene, J gene, clone size, V gene, CDR3 DNA, CDR3 protein. D genes are given only for firm matches. A row's size may be missing; if present it is once, few, many or a size class.

TRBD1,TRBJ2-3,-,TRBV27,TGTGCCATCTCGACAGGGAGCACAGATACGCAGTATTTT,CAISTGSTDTQYF
TRBD1,TRBJ1-2,-,TRBV25-1,TGTGCCAGCAGTGAATGGACAGGGACTTATGGCTACACCTTC,CASSEWTGTYGYTF
-,TRBJ1-5,-,TRBV10-3,TGTGCCATCAGTCAACACGGGTACGATCAGCCCCAGCATTTT,CAISQHGYDQPQHF
-,TRBJ2-5,-,TRBV30,TGTGCCTCGGGGACCCAAGAGACCCAGTACTTC,CASGTQETQYF
TRBD1,TRBJ1-5,-,TRBV4-2,TGTGCCAGCAGCGAACAGGGGGATCAGCCCCAGCATTTT,CASSEQGDQPQHF
TRBD1,TRBJ2-5,-,TRBV29-1,TGCAGCGTAGACACAGGGGGCGGCGAGACCCAGTACTTC,CSVDTGGGETQYF
TRBD1,TRBJ1-6,-,TRBV5-6,TGTGCCAGCAGCCATGATCCGGGACAGCATAATTCACCCCTCCACTTT,CASSHDPGQHNSPLHF
TRBD1,TRBJ2-7,few,TRBV25-1,TGTGCCAGCACCCGGACAGGGAGCTCCTACGAGCAGTACTTC,CASTRTGSSYEQYF
-,TRBJ1-2,-,TRBV30,TGTGCCTGGAGTGAGGGGGGACCTGGCTACACCTTC,CAWSEGGPGYTF
-,TRBJ1-2,-,TRBV30,TGTGCCTGGAGTGTACGGGCTCAGGCTCGATATGGCTACACCTTC,CAWSVRAQARYGYTF
TRBD1,TRBJ1-1,-,TRBV6-5,TGTGCCAGCAGTTACTCCGGGACAGCCACAGAAGCTTTCTTT,CASSYSGTATEAFF
TRBD2,TRBJ2-7,-,TRBV27,TGTGCCAGCAGTTCTCCCGGGGGGGCAGGGTCCTACGAGCAGTACTTC,CASSSPGGAGSYEQYF
-,TRBJ2-7,-,TRBV7-9,TGTGCCAGCGGCTTAGATGGGACCTACGAGCAGTACTTC,CASGLDGTYEQYF
-,TRBJ2-1,few,TRBV4-3,TGCGCCAGCAGCCAAGCCACAGCGATAGCTGGCAGGAATGAGCAGTTCTTC,CASSQATAIAGRNEQFF
TRBD1,TRBJ2-7,-,TRBV5-6,TGTGCCAGCAGCTTCCGCGGGACAGGGTCCTACGAGCAGTACTTC,CASSFRGTGSYEQYF
TRBD1,TRBJ2-7,many,TRBV5-1,TGCGCCAGCAGCCAACGAGCTACGACAGGGAACGAGCAGTACTTC,CASSQRATTGNEQYF
TRBD2,TRBJ2-7,-,TRBV9,TGTGCCAGCAGCGGACTAGCGGGGGTTTACGAGCAGTACTTC,CASSGLAGVYEQYF
-,TRBJ2-7,-,TRBV11-1,TGTGCCAGCAGCTTCAGCGTGAGCAGGGGCTACGAGCAGTACTTC,CASSFSVSRGYEQYF
-,TRBJ1-1,-,TRBV6-1,TGTGCCAGCAACACACAGGGAAACACTGAAGCTTTCTTT,CASNTQGNTEAFF
-,TRBJ1-2,-,TRBV5-1,TGCGCCAGCAGCTTGGAGGGCCTTCCGGGCTATGGCTACACCTTC,CASSLEGLPGYGYTF
-,TRBJ2-3,-,TRBV5-6,TGTGCCAGCAGCTTGTTACAGGACACAGATACGCAGTATTTT,CASSLLQDTDTQYF
-,TRBJ2-5,-,TRBV9,TGTGCCAGCAGCCCCATCCAGCAAGAGACCCAGTACTTC,CASSPIQQETQYF
TRBD1,TRBJ2-7,-,TRBV5-4,TGTGCCAGCAGTACCGGGACAGTCTACGAGCAGTACTTC,CASSTGTVYEQYF
TRBD2,TRBJ2-5,-,TRBV5-1,TGCGCCAGCAGCTTTGGAGTAGCGGGGGTACAAGAGACCCAGTACTTC,CASSFGVAGVQETQYF
-,TRBJ1-6,-,TRBV30,TGTGCCTGGAGATGGGGGCGAACAAATTCACCCCTCCACTTT,CAWRWGRTNSPLHF
-,TRBJ2-2,few,TRBV5-4,TGTGCCAGCAGCGGGGACGGGACGTACACCGGGGAGCTGTTTTTT,CASSGDGTYTGELFF
-,TRBJ1-6,-,TRBV4-3,TGCGCCAGCAGCCAAGAGATGAATTCACCCCTCCACTTT,CASSQEMNSPLHF
-,TRBJ1-4,-,TRBV30,TGTGCCTTACTGCCCCTGACAACTAATGAAAAACTGTTTTTT,CALLPLTTNEKLFF
TRBD1,TRBJ1-2,-,TRBV7-2,TGTGCCAGCAGCTTAGGGGACAGGGGAAAGTATGGCTACACCTTC,CASSLGDRGKYGYTF
-,TRBJ2-7,-,TRBV7-9,TGTGCCAGCAGCTCCCGGGGGGAGCAGTACTTC,CASSSRGEQYF
-,TRBJ2-3,-,TRBV30,TGTGCCTGGAGTGTAGTCGCAGATACGCAGTATTTT,CAWSVVADTQYF
-,TRBJ2-5,-,TRBV11-2,TGTGCCAGCAGCTTCGACGGAGGGGGCGGAGAGACCCAGTACTTC,CASSFDGGGGETQYF
TRBD1,TRBJ2-2,-,TRBV25-1,TGTGCCAGCAGTGATGACAGGGAGTCCGGGGAGCTGTTTTTT,CASSDDRESGELFF
TRBD1,TRBJ2-5,few,TRBV9,TGTGCCAGCAGCGAGCCCCTCCGGGACAGCCAAGAGACCCAGTACTTC,CASSEPLRDSQETQYF
-,TRBJ2-5,-,TRBV6-5,TGTGCCAGCTCGGGGGCCAGCGAGACCCAGTACTTC,CASSGASETQYF
-,TRBJ1-1,-,TRBV29-1,TGCAGCTGTACAACTAACACTGAAGCTTTCTTT,CSCTTNTEAFF
-,TRBJ1-5,-,TRBV30,TGTGCCTGGAGTGTACTGGGACCCAATCAGCCCCAGCATTTT,CAWSVLGPNQPQHF
-,TRBJ1-1,-,TRBV11-2,TGTGCCAGCAGCCCGGACCGGGACGCCGCTTTCTTT,CASSPDRDAAFF
TRBD1,TRBJ2-7,-,TRBV6-5,TGTGCCAGCAGTTCTCGGACAGGGGGAGAGCAGTACTTC,CASSSRTGGEQYF
TRBD1,TRBJ1-1,-,TRBV5-6,TGTGCCAGCACCCGGTTTGACAGGGGGAACACTGAAGCTTTCTTT,CASTRFDRGNTEAFF
-,TRBJ1-2,-,TRBV10-3,TGTGCCATCAGTAATACGGTTAACTATGGCTACACCTTC,CAISNTVNYGYTF
TRBD1,TRBJ2-5,-,TRBV29-1,TGCAGCGTCGTGGGACAGGGTATGAAGACCCAGTACTTC,CSVVGQGMKTQYF
TRBD1,TRBJ1-6,-,TRBV4-2,TGTGCCAGCAGCCAAGAAGGCAGGGGGCCTTCACCCCTCCACTTT,CASSQEGRGPSPLHF
-,TRBJ2-7,-,TRBV10-3,TGTGCCACCAAGACAGCCTGGGGCGAGCAGTACTTC,CATKTAWGEQYF
-,TRBJ2-3,few,TRBV19,TGTGCCGTCGCGGCGGGGGATACGCAGTATTTT,CAVAAGDTQYF
-,TRBJ1-1,-,TRBV10-3,TGTGCCATCAGTGACGGCATACAAGGTCGCAACACTGAAGCTTTCTTT,CAISDGIQGRNTEAFF
-,TRBJ1-6,-,TRBV4-1,TGCGCCAGCAGCCAACTGCCGGGACGGCGATCACCCCTCCACTTT,CASSQLPGRRSPLHF
-,TRBJ1-1,-,TRBV9,TGTGCCAGCAGCGTGTTGGGAACAGAACAGAACACTGAAGCTTTCTTT,CASSVLGTEQNTEAFF
-,TRBJ2-2,-,TRBV30,TGTGCCTGGAGATGGGGGCTGGGGGAGCTGTTTTTT,CAWRWGLGELFF
-,TRBJ1-5,few,TRBV4-1,TGCGCCAGCAGCCAAGAGTCTCAGCCCCAGCATTTT,CASSQESQPQHF